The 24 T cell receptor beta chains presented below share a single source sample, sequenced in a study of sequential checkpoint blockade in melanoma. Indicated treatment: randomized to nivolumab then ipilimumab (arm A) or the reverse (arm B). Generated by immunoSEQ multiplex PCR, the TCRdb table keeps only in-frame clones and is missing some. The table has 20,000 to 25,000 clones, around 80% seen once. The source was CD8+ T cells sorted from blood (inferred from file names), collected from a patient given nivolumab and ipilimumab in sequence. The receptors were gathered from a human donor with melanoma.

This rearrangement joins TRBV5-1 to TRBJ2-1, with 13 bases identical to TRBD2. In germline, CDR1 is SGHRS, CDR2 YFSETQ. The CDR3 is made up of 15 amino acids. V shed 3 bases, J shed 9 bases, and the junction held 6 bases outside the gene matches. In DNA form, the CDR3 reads TGCGCCAGCAGCTCACTAGCGGGAGGGCCCGTTGAGCAGTTCTTC. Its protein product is CASSSLAGGPVEQFF.

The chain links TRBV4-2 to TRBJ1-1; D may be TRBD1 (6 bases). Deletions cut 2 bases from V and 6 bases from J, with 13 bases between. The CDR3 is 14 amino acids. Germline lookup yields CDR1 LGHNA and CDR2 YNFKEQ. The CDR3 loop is CASSQMGAGAEAFF. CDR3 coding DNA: TGTGCCAGCAGCCAAATGGGGGCAGGGGCTGAAGCTTTCTTT.

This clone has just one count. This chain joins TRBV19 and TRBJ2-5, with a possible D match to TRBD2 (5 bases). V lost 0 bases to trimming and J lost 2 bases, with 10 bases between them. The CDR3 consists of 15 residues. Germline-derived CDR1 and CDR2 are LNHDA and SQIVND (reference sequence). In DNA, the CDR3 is TGTGCCAGTAGTATAGATCGGGGATCACAAGAGACCCAGTACTTC. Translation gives CASSIDRGSQETQYF. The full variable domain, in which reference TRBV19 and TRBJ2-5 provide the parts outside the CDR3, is DGGITQSPKYLFRKEGQNVTLSCEQNLNHDAMYWYRQDPGQGLRLIYYSQIVNDFQKGDIAEGYSVSREKKESFPLTVTSAQKNPTAFYLCASSIDRGSQETQYFGPGTRLLVL.

Here the CDR3 reads CASSFNLRRGGEIRDQPQHF. CDR3 bases: TGTGCCAGCAGCTTCAACCTACGGAGGGGGGGGGAGATTAGGGACCAGCCCCAGCATTTT. This chain joins TRBV7-3 and TRBJ1-5; possibly TRBD1 for D (6 bases). The CDR3 spans 20 residues. V gave up 3 bases and J gave up 7 bases, with 31 bases separating them. Germline loops: CDR1 SGHTA, CDR2 FQGTGA.

The CDR3 is CASSGPGGNEQYF. The CDR3 region has the DNA TGTGCCAGTAGTGGTCCGGGAGGGAACGAGCAGTACTTC. This sequence joins TRBV19 and TRBJ2-7; 8 nucleotides line up with TRBD2. V shed 5 bases, J shed 5 bases, and the junction held 5 bases outside the gene matches. This CDR3 spans 13 amino acids. Looked up from germline, CDR1 is LNHDA and CDR2 is SQIVND (reference sequence).

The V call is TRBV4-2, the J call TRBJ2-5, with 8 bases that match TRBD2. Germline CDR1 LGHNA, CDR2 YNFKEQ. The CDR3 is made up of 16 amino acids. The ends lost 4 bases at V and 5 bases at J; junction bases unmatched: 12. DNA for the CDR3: TGTGCCAGCAGCCCAGACACGGGACTAGGCGGGGAGACCCAGTACTTC. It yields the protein CASSPDTGLGGETQYF.

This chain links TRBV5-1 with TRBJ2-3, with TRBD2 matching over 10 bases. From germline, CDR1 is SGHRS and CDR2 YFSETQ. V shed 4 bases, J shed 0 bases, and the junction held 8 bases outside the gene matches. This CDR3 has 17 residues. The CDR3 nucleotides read TGCGCCAGCAGCCCCCTTGTGACTAGCGGGAGCACAGATACGCAGTATTTT. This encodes CASSPLVTSGSTDTQYF. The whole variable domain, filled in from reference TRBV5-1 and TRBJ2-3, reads KAGVTQTPRYLIKTRGQQVTLSCSPISGHRSVSWYQQTPGQGLQFLFEYFSETQRNKGNFPGRFSGRQFSNSRSEMNVSTLELGDSALYLCASSPLVTSGSTDTQYFGPGTRLTVL.

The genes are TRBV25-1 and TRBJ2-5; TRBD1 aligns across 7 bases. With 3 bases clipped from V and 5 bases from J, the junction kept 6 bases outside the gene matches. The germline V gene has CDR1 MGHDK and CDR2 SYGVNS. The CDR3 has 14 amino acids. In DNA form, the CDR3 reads TGTGCCAGCAGTGAGGCGAGGGGGCGGGAGACCCAGTACTTC. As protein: CASSEARGRETQYF.

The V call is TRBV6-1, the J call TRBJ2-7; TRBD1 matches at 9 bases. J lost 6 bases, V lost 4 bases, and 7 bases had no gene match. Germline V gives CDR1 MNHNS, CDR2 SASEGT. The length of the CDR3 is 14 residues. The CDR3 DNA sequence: TGTGCCAGCAGTGTACGGACAGGGGAGGTCGAGCAGTACTTC. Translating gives CASSVRTGEVEQYF.

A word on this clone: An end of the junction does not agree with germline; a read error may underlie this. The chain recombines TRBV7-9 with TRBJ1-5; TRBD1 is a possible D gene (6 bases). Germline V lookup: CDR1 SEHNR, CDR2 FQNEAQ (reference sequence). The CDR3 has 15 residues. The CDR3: CASSLGGEGNQPQHF. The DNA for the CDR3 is TGTGCCAGCAGTTTAGGGGGGGAAGGCAATCAGCCCCAGCATTTT. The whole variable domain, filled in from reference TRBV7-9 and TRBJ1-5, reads DTGVSQNPRHKITKRGQNVTFRCDPISEHNRLYWYRQTLGQGPEFLTYFQNEAQLEKSRLLSDRFSAERPKGSFSTLEIQRTEQGDSAMYLCASSLGGEGNQPQHFGDGTRLSIL.

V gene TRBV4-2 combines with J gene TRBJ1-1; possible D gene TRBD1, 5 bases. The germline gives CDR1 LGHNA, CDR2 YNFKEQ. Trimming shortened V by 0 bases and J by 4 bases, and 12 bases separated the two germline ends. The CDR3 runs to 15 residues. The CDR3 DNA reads TGTGCCAGCAGCCAAGATCCAGGGTTGGGCACTGAAGCTTTCTTT. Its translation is CASSQDPGLGTEAFF.

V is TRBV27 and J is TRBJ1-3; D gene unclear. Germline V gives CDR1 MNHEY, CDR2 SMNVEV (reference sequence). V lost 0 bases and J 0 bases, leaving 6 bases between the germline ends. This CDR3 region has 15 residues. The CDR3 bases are TGTGCCAGCAGTTTATCCGGGTTCTCTGGAAACACCATATATTTT. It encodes CASSLSGFSGNTIYF.

CDR3: CASRMTSGMYEQFF. The CDR3, as DNA: TGTGCCAGCAGAATGACTAGCGGGATGTATGAGCAGTTCTTC. The chain joins TRBV6-1 to TRBJ2-1; TRBD2 aligns across 11 bases. The CDR3 length is 14 residues. The trim removed 6 bases at V and 8 bases at J, leaving 6 bases unmatched. CDR1 is MNHNS, CDR2 SASEGT, per germline.

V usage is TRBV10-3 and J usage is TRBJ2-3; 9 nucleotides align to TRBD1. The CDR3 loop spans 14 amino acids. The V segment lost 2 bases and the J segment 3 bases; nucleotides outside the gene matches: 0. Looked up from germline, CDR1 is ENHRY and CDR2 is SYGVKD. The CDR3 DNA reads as TGTGCCATCAGTGAGGGACAGGGGACAGATACGCAGTATTTT. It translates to CAISEGQGTDTQYF.

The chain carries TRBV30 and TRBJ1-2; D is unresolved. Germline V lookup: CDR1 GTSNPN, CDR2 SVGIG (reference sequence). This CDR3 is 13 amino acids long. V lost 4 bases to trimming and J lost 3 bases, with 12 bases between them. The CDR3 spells CAWTFSVDYGYTF. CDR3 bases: TGTGCCTGGACCTTCAGCGTAGACTATGGCTACACCTTC.

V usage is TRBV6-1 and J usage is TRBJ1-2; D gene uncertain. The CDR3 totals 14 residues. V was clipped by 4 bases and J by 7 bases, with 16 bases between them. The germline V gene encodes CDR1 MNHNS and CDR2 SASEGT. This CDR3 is CASSGSGSRGGYTF. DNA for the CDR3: TGTGCCAGCAGTGGTAGCGGGTCCCGCGGTGGCTACACCTTC.

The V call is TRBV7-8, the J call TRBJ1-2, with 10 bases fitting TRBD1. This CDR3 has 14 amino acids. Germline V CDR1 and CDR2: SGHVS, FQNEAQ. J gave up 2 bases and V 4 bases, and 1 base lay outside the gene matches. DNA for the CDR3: TGTGCCAGCAGCTCGGGACAGGGGAACTATGGCTACACCTTC. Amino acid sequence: CASSSGQGNYGYTF.

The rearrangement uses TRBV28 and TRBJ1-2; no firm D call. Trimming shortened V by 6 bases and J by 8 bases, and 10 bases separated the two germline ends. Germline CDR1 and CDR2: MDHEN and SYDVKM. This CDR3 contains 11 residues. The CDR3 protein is CASSSGRGYTF. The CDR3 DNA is TGTGCCAGCAGCAGTGGTCGCGGCTACACCTTC.

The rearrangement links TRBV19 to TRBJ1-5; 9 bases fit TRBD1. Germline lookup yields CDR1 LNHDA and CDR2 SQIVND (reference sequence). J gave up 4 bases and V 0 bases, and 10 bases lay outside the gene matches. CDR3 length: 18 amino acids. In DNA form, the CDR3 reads TGTGCCAGTAGTATAGATCCGGGACAGGGTGTATGGAATCAGCCCCAGCATTTT. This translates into CASSIDPGQGVWNQPQHF. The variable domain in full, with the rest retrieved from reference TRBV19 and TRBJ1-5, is DGGITQSPKYLFRKEGQNVTLSCEQNLNHDAMYWYRQDPGQGLRLIYYSQIVNDFQKGDIAEGYSVSREKKESFPLTVTSAQKNPTAFYLCASSIDPGQGVWNQPQHFGDGTRLSIL.

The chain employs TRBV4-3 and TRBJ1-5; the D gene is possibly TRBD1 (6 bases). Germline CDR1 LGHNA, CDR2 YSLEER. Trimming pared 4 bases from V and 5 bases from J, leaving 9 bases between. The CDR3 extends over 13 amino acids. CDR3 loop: CASSRDRYQPQHF. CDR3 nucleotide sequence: TGCGCCAGCAGCCGAGACAGGTATCAGCCCCAGCATTTT.

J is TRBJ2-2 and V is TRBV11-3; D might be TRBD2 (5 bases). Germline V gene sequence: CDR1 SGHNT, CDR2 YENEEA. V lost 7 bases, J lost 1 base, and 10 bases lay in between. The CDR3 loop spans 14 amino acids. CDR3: CASTRGGNTGELFF. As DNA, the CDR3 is TGTGCCAGCACCCGAGGAGGGAACACCGGGGAGCTGTTTTTT.

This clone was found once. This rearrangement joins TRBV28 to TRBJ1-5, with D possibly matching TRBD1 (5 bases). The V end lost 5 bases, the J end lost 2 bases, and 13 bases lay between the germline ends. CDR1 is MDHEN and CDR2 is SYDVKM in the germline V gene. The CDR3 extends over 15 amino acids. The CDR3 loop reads CASSPSGVGNQPQHF. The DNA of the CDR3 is TGTGCCAGCAGTCCATCGGGGGTGGGCAATCAGCCCCAGCATTTT.

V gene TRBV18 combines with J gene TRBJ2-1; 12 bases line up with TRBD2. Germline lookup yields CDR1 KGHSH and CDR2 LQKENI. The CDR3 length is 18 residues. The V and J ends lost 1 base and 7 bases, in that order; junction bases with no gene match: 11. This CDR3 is CASSPRGPTSGSGNEQFF. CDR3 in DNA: TGTGCCAGCTCACCACGAGGCCCGACTAGCGGGAGTGGGAATGAGCAGTTCTTC.

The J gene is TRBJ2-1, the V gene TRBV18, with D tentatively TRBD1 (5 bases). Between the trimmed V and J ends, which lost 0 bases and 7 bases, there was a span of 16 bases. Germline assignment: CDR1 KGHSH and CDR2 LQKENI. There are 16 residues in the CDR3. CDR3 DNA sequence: TGTGCCAGCTCACCACCAATCACGGACATACGGAATGAGCAGTTCTTC. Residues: CASSPPITDIRNEQFF.